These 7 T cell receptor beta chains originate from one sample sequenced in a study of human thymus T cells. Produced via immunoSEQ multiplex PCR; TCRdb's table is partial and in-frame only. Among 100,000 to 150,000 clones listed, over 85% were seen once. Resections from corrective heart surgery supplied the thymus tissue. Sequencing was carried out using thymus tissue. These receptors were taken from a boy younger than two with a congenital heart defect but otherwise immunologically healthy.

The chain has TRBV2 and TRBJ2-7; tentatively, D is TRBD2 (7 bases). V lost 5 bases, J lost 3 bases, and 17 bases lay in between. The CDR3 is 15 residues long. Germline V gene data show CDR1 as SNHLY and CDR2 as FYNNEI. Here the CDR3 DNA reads TGTGCCAGCAGTCGCGCGGGGGCGCTCTACTACGAGCAGTACTTC. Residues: CASSRAGALYYEQYF.

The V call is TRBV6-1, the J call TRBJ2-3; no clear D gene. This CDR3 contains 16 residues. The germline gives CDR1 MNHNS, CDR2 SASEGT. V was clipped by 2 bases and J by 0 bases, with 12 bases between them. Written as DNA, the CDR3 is TGTGCCAGCAGTGAATGTGTCGGTAATAGCACAGATACGCAGTATTTT. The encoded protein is CASSECVGNSTDTQYF.

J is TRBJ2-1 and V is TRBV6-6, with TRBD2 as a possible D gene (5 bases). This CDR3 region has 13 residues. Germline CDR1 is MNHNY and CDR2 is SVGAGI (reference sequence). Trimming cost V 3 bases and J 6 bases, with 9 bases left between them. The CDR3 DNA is TGTGCCAGCAGTTATAAGCGGATCAATGAGCAGTTCTTC. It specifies CASSYKRINEQFF.

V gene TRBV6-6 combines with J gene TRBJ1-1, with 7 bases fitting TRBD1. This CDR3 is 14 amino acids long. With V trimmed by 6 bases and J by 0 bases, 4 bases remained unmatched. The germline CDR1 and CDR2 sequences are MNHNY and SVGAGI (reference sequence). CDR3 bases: TGTGCCAGCAGCCCGGGACAGATGAACACTGAAGCTTTCTTT. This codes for CASSPGQMNTEAFF.

The CDR3 region has the DNA TGCGCCAGCAGCTCCCATTCAGGATCCTCCTACGAGCAGTACTTC. It specifies CASSSHSGSSYEQYF. This chain uses TRBV4-1 with TRBJ2-7; D is uncertain. Germline V gives CDR1 MGHRA, CDR2 YSYEKL. V was clipped by 5 bases and J by 0 bases, with 14 bases between them. The CDR3 has 15 residues.

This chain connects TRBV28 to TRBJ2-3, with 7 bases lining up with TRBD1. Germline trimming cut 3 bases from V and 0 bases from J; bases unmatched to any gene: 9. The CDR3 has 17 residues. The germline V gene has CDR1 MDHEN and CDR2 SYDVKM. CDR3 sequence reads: CASSFRDSESSTDTQYF. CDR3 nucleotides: TGTGCCAGCAGTTTCCGGGACAGTGAATCTAGCACAGATACGCAGTATTTT. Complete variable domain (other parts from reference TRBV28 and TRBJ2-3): DVKVTQSSRYLVKRTGEKVFLECVQDMDHENMFWYRQDPGLGLRLIYFSYDVKMKEKGDIPEGYSVSREKKERFSLILESASTNQTSMYLCASSFRDSESSTDTQYFGPGTRLTVL.

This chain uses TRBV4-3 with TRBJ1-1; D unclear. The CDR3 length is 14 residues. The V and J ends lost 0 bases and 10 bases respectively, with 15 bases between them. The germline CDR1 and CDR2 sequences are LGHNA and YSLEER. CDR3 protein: CASSQDRTAFGAFF. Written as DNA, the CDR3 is TGCGCCAGCAGCCAAGATCGAACAGCCTTCGGAGCTTTCTTT.